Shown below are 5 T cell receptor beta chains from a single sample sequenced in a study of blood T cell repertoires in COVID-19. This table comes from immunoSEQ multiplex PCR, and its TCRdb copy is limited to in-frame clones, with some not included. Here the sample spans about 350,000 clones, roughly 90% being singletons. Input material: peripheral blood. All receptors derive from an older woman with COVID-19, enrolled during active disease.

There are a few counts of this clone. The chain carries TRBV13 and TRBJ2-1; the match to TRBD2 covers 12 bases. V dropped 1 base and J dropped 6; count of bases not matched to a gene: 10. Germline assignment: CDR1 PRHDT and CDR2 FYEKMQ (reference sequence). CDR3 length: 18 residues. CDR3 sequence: CASSLDGWASGGANEQFF. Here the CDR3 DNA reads TGTGCCAGCAGCTTAGACGGTTGGGCTAGCGGGGGGGCCAATGAGCAGTTCTTC.

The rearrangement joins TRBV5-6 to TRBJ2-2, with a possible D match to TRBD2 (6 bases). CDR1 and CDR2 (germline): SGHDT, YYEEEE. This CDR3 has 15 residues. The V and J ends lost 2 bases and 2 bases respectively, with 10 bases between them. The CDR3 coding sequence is TGTGCCAGCAGCTTCGGGACTTTTAACACCGGGGAGCTGTTTTTT. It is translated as CASSFGTFNTGELFF.

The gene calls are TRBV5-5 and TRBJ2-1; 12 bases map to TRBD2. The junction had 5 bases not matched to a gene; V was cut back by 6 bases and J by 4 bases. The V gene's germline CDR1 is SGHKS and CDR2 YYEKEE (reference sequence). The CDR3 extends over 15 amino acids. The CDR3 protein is CASTLLAGGYNEQFF. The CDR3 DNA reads TGTGCCAGCACCCTACTAGCGGGGGGATACAATGAGCAGTTCTTC.

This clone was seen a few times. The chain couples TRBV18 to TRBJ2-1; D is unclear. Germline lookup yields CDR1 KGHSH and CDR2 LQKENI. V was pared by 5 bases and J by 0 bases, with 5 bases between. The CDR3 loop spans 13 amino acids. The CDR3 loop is CASSFSSYNEQFF. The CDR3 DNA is TGTGCCAGCTCATTCAGCTCCTACAATGAGCAGTTCTTC. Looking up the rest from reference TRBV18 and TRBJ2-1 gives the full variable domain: NAGVMQNPRHLVRRRGQEARLRCSPMKGHSHVYWYRQLPEEGLKFMVYLQKENIIDESGMPKERFSAEFPKEGPSILRIQQVVRGDSAAYFCASSFSSYNEQFFGPGTRLTVL.

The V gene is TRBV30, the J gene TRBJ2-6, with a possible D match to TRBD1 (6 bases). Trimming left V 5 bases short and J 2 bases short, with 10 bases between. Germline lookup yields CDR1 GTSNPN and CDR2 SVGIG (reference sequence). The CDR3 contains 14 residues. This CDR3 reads CAWQTGTGANVLTF. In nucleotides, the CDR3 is TGTGCCTGGCAAACAGGGACTGGGGCCAACGTCCTGACTTTC.